The present entry profiles one T cell receptor beta chain with its context. In the source study's methods: Amplification of reference gene primers was used by the study to estimate nucleated cell counts. Data came from immunoSEQ multiplex PCR; TCRdb stores just in-frame clones and leaves some out. Clone size and V and J calls were adopted from that table, with D and trimming inferred from the DNA. The sample gives about 120,000 clones, 60% to 80% of which show up once; approximately 7.9% is in the top ten. The CDR3 is 15 amino acids. Trimming stripped 5 bases from V and 2 bases from J, with 17 bases between. Germline CDR1 is SGHRS and CDR2 is YFSETQ. This record belongs to a study of blood T cell repertoires in COVID-19. Across the study: COVID-19 samples, acute and convalescent, were from the United States, Italy and Spain. T cells, B-cell-depleted T cells, or PBMCs supplied cDNA or gDNA.

Sequences were obtained from peripheral blood. The receptor's source is a human donor in a cohort sampled during active COVID-19. The chain uses TRBV5-1 and TRBJ2-7; TRBD1 is a possible D gene (5 bases). CDR3 sequence reads: CASRRTSDAPYEQYF. CDR3 bases: TGCGCCAGCAGACGGACATCCGACGCCCCCTACGAGCAGTACTTC.